Listed below are T cell receptor beta chains from one sample, sequenced in a study of cytomegalovirus exposure and HLA in healthy donors. Here immunoSEQ multiplex PCR was the method, and the copy in TCRdb shows in-frame clones only, minus some. Among some 43,000 clones, 90% to 95% were seen once, and the ten largest hold 5.6%. The sequencing sample was made of PBMCs. Source of these receptors: a man aged 18 to 29 in good health and CMV-seronegative. Each CDR3 is given with its conserved first and last residue. The D gene is left open where the match is weak. Expanded clones are given a class, and other clones once, few, many or no size at all.

j_gene	abundance	d_gene	v_gene	CDR3nt	CDR3aa
TRBJ2-5	-	-	TRBV2	TGTGCCAGCAGCCTTAAAGAGACCCAGTACTTC	CASSLKETQYF
TRBJ2-3	-	TRBD2	TRBV5-1	TGCGCCAGCAGCTTGAGGGAGGGGTTAGATACGCAGTATTTT	CASSLREGLDTQYF
TRBJ2-3	-	-	TRBV19	TGTGCCAGTAGTATCGGTGGAGATACGCAGTATTTT	CASSIGGDTQYF
TRBJ2-4	once	TRBD1	TRBV5-1	TGTGCCAGCAGCTCAGTGACGGGACAGCAGTACTTC	CASSSVTGQQYF
TRBJ1-3	-	-	TRBV28	TGTGCCAGCAGTTTACCTACAGGGTCTGGAAACACCATATATTTT	CASSLPTGSGNTIYF
TRBJ1-6	few	TRBD1	TRBV7-9	TGTGCCAGCAGCCGGGACAGGGGCCTTAGGTCCTATAATTCACCCCTCCACTTT	CASSRDRGLRSYNSPLHF
TRBJ2-2	-	TRBD2	TRBV19	TGTGCCAGTAGTATAGTGGGACTAGCGGGGAACACCGGGGAGCTGTTTTTT	CASSIVGLAGNTGELFF
TRBJ1-2	-	-	TRBV18	TGTGCCAGCTCACCAGACCGACTAGTCAGGTCCGGCCACTATGGCTACACCTTC	CASSPDRLVRSGHYGYTF
TRBJ1-3	-	-	TRBV4-3	TGCGCCAGCAGCCAAGTACTAGGGCAAGGAAACACCATATATTTT	CASSQVLGQGNTIYF
TRBJ1-4	-	-	TRBV7-2	TGTGCCAGCAGCTTAGCGCGGTCCGAAAAACTGTTTTTT	CASSLARSEKLFF
TRBJ2-7	-	-	TRBV2	TGTGCCAGCGGGCAGAACCTCCGAGAGCAGTACTTC	CASGQNLREQYF
TRBJ2-7	-	-	TRBV6-6	TGTGCCAGCAGATCCTCAGGGGAGAGCGAGCAGTACTTC	CASRSSGESEQYF
TRBJ2-1	-	-	TRBV10-3	TGTGCCAGCAGCCCGGGACTTTTGGGTGAGCAGTTCTTC	CASSPGLLGEQFF
TRBJ2-7	once	TRBD2	TRBV28	TGTGCCAGCAGTTCGGAATCCCCCGGGACTAGCGGAGAGGGCTCCTACGAGCAGTACTTC	CASSSESPGTSGEGSYEQYF
TRBJ2-6	-	-	TRBV5-6	TGTGCCAGCAGCACGGGACATATCTCTGGGGCCAACGTCCTGACTTTC	CASSTGHISGANVLTF
TRBJ2-7	-	-	TRBV4-1	TGCGCCAGCAGCCAAGGTGCGGGAACCTACGAGCAGTACTTC	CASSQGAGTYEQYF
TRBJ2-5	-	-	TRBV7-3	TGTGCCAGCAGCTTATCAGGCAGAGCCCAAGAGACCCAGTACTTC	CASSLSGRAQETQYF
TRBJ2-3	-	TRBD2	TRBV7-6	TGTGCCAGCAGCCCCCCGGGACTAGGAGATACGCAGTATTTT	CASSPPGLGDTQYF
TRBJ1-5	-	-	TRBV7-2	TGTGCCAGCAGCTTAGCCCTCCAGCAGCCCCAGCATTTT	CASSLALQQPQHF
TRBJ2-3	-	TRBD2	TRBV19	TGTGCCAGTAGTATTAAGCGGGGGGCATCAGATACGCAGTATTTT	CASSIKRGASDTQYF
TRBJ2-2	-	TRBD2	TRBV4-2	TGTGCCAGCAGCCAAGAAGTAGCGGGTTCCAACACCGGGGAGCTGTTTTTT	CASSQEVAGSNTGELFF
TRBJ2-3	once	TRBD2	TRBV7-2	TGTGCCAGCAGCTCCCGAAGAAGCGGGGGGTTCACAGATACGCAGTATTTT	CASSSRRSGGFTDTQYF
TRBJ2-2	-	-	TRBV9	TGTGCCAGCAGCCCCCGGACCGGGGAGAACACCGGGGAGCTGTTTTTT	CASSPRTGENTGELFF
TRBJ1-4	-	TRBD1	TRBV5-6	TGTGCCAGCAGCTTGGTTCCAGGGGGCAATCGTGAAAAACTGTTTTTT	CASSLVPGGNREKLFF
TRBJ1-1	once	-	TRBV27	TGTGCCAGCAGTTTAAGGGGCACTGAAGCTTTCTTT	CASSLRGTEAFF
TRBJ2-1	-	-	TRBV9	TGTGCCAGCAGCGTGGGAGTGTCCTACAATGAGCAGTTCTTC	CASSVGVSYNEQFF
TRBJ2-7	-	TRBD2	TRBV7-6	TGTGCCAGCAGCTTAGGAGCGGGGCCGAAATACGAGCAGTACTTC	CASSLGAGPKYEQYF